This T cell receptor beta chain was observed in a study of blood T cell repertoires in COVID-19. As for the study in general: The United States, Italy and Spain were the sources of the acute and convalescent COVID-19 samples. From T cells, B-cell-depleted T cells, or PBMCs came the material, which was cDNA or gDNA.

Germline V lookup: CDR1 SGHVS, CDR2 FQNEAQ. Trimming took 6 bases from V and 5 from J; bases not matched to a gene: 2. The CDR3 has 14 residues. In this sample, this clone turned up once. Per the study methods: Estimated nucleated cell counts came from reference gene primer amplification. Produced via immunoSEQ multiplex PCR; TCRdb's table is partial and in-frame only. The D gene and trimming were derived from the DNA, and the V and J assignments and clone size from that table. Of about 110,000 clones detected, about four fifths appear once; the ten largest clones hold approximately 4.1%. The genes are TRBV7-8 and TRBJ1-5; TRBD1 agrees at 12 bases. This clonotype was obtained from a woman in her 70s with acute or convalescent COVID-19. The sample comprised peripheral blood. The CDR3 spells CASSWDRGHQPQHF. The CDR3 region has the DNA TGTGCCAGCAGTTGGGACAGGGGGCATCAGCCCCAGCATTTT.